A single sample gave rise to the 3 T cell receptor beta chains below, sequenced in a study of blood T cells in healthy people across ages. Through a sample-barcoded 5' primer and a J-beta primer mix, a second PCR was run for about 7 to 12 cycles. TCRdb used MiXCR to reprocess the 5' RACE reads, holding one entry per CDR3 protein. Of 1.5 million to 1.8 million distinct CDR3 sequences listed, 40% to 45% were seen once; the top ten hold approximately 4.1%. The source material was blood. The receptors shown here come from a woman in her late teens or twenties in good health.

V usage is TRBV29-1 and J usage is TRBJ2-3; D is undetermined. Germline V gene sequence: CDR1 SQVTM, CDR2 ANQGSEA. Trimming took 6 bases from V and 2 from J, leaving 12 bases between them. The CDR3 consists of 13 residues. The CDR3 here is CSVVRPLTDTQYF. DNA of the CDR3: TGCAGCGTAGTCCGGCCCCTCACAGATACGCAGTATTTT.

This clonotype was counted a few times. The genes are TRBV29-1 and TRBJ2-5; TRBD1 is a possible D gene (6 bases). Per the germline V gene, CDR1 is SQVTM and CDR2 is ANQGSEA. This CDR3 is built from 14 residues. The V end lost 2 bases, the J end lost 0 bases, and 10 bases lay between the germline ends. The CDR3: CSVEWQGYQETQYF. The CDR3 DNA sequence: TGCAGCGTTGAATGGCAGGGGTACCAAGAGACCCAGTACTTC. Full variable domain (outside the CDR3, taken from reference TRBV29-1 and TRBJ2-5): SAVISQKPSRDICQRGTSLTIQCQVDSQVTMMFWYRQQPGQSLTLIATANQGSEATYESGFVIDKFPISRPNLTFSTLTVSNMSPEDSSIYLCSVEWQGYQETQYFGPGTRLLVL.

This clonotype was counted a few times. Being one base from a much bigger clone, this may be a read error. The chain recombines TRBV7-9 with TRBJ1-4; no definite D call. The germline CDR1 and CDR2 sequences are SEHNR and FQNEAQ (reference sequence). V gave up 5 bases and J gave up 7 bases, with 5 bases separating them. The CDR3 runs to 11 residues. The CDR3 here is CASSISEKLFF. The DNA of the CDR3 is TGTGCCAGCAGCATAAGTGAAAAACTGTTTTTT.